This T cell receptor beta chain appears in the sequencing data of a study of tissue T cells after allogeneic stem cell transplantation. Broader study findings: Tissue-detected TCR repertoire was only partly captured by blood and spleen T cells.

The CDR3 loop spans 15 amino acids. Germline V CDR1 and CDR2: LGHNA, YNLKQL (reference sequence). J gave up 0 bases and V 4 bases, and 4 bases lay outside the gene matches. As regards this clone: Its target is not known. Mouse germline and gene names are used. The CDR3 is cut off 1 residue early in the read; its end comes from the germline J gene.

Clones were sequenced by immunoSEQ multiplex PCR, and TCRdb holds only the in-frame ones, with some missing. The profile shows around 51,000 clones, 73% of them singletons. The chain is built from TRBV5 and TRBJ1-1; TRBD1 matches 8 bases. This TCR was recovered from a pool of C57BL/6 mice in good health. Sequenced sample: sorted cells pooled from one or two spleens. The CDR3 reads CASSPLGQANTEVFF. The covered CDR3 bases are TGTGCCAGCAGCCCCCTGGGACAGGCAAACACAGAAGTCTTC.